The sequence of this T cell receptor beta chain was determined in a study of blood T cell repertoires in COVID-19. The CDR3 spans 13 residues. V was trimmed by 2 bases and J by 4 bases, leaving 8 bases between them. CDR1 and CDR2 (germline): LGHDT, YNNKEL (reference sequence). The protocol was immunoSEQ multiplex PCR, while the TCRdb copy is restricted to in-frame clones and leaves out a portion. The table lists approximately 250,000 clones, about 87% of them singletons. Material: PBMCs or T cells enriched from blood (not recorded which). The clonotype comes from a young woman with acute COVID-19. The chain has TRBV3-1 (or the pseudogene TRBV3-2) and TRBJ1-1; no clear D. The CDR3, as DNA: TGTGCCAGCAGCCAACGGGAGGCCACTGAAGCTTTCTTT. Its protein is CASSQREATEAFF.